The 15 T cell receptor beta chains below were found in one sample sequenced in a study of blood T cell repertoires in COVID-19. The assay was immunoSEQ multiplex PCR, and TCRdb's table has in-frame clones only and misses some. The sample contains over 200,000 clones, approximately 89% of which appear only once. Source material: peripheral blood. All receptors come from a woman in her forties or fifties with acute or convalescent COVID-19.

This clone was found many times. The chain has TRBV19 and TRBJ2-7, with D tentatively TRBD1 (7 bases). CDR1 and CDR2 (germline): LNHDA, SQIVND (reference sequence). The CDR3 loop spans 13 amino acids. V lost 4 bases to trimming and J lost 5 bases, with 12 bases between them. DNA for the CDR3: TGTGCCAGTAGTAACAGGGGCGGGAACGAGCAGTACTTC. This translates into CASSNRGGNEQYF.

As DNA, the CDR3 is TGTGCCAGCAGAGTACAGGGAGTGTGGTTAGAGACCCAGTACTTC. Translated, it gives CASRVQGVWLETQYF. J is TRBJ2-5 and V is TRBV6-5, with a possible D match to TRBD1 (6 bases). CDR3 length: 15 amino acids. V was clipped by 6 bases and J by 4 bases, with 18 bases between them. The germline V gene has CDR1 MNHEY and CDR2 SVGAGI.

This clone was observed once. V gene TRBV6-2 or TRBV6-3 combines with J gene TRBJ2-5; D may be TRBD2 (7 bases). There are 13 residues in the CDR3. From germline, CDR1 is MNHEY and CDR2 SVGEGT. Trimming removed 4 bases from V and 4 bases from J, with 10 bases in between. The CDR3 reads CASSWGGGETQYF. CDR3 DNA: TGTGCCAGCAGTTGGGGAGGGGGAGAGACCCAGTACTTC.

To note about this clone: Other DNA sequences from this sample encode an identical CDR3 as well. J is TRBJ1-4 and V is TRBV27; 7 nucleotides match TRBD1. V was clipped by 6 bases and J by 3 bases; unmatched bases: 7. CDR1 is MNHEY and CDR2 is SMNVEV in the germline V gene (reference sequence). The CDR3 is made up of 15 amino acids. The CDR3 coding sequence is TGTGCCAGCAGCCCGCTGGGACAGTCTAATGAAAAACTGTTTTTT. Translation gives CASSPLGQSNEKLFF. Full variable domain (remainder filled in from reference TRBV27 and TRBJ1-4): EAQVTQNPRYLITVTGKKLTVTCSQNMNHEYMSWYRQDPGLGLRQIYYSMNVEVTDKGDVPEGYKVSRKEKRNFPLILESPSPNQTSLYFCASSPLGQSNEKLFFGSGTQLSVL.

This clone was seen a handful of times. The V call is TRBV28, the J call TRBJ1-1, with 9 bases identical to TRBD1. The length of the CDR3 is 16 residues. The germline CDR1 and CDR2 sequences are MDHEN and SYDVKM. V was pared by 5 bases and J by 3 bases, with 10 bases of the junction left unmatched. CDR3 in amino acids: CASSPTGTGWDTEAFF. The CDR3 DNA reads TGTGCCAGCAGTCCCACCGGGACAGGGTGGGACACTGAAGCTTTCTTT.

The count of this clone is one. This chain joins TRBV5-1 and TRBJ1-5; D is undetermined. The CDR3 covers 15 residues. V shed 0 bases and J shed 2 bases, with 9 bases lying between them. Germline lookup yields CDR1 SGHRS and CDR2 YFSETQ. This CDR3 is CASSLAAGRNQPQHF. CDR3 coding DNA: TGCGCCAGCAGCTTGGCGGCAGGCCGCAATCAGCCCCAGCATTTT.

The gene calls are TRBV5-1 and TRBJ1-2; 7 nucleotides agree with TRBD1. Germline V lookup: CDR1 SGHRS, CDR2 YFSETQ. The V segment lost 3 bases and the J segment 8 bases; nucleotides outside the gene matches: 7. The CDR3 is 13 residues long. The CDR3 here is CASSSDRVGGYTF. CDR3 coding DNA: TGCGCCAGCAGCTCCGACAGGGTAGGAGGCTACACCTTC.

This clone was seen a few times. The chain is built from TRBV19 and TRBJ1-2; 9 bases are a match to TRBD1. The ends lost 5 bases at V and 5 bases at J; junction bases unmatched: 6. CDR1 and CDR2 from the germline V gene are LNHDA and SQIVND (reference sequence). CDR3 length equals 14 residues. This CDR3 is CASSPGQGGYGYTF. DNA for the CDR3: TGTGCCAGTAGTCCGGGACAGGGCGGGTATGGCTACACCTTC.

DNA of the CDR3: TGTGCCAGCAGCTTCTCGGACAGCTACGAGCAGTACTTC. The encoded protein is CASSFSDSYEQYF. The rearrangement joins TRBV7-2 to TRBJ2-7; D is perhaps TRBD1 (6 bases). V gave up 3 bases and J gave up 3 bases, with 9 bases separating them. CDR3 length: 13 amino acids. The V gene's germline CDR1 is SGHTA and CDR2 FQGNSA.

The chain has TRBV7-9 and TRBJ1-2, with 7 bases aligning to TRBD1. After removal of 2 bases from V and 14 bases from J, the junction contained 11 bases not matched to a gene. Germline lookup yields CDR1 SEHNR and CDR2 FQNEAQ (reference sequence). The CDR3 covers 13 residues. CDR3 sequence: CASSLSVKTGRTF. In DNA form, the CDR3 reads TGTGCCAGCAGCTTAAGCGTTAAGACAGGGAGGACCTTC.

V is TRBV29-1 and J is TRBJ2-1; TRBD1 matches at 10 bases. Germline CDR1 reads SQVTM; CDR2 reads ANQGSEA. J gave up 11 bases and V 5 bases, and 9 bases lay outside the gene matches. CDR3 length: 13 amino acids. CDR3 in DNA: TGCAGCGTTCTTTTGACAGGGGGCGCGAAGCAGTTCTTC. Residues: CSVLLTGGAKQFF.

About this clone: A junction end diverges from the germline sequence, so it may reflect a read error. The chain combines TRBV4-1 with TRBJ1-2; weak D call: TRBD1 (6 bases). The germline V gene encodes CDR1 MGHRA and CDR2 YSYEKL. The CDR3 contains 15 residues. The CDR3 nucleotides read TGCGCCAGCAGCCAAGATCCTTCGGACAGATCGGGCCCTAACTTC. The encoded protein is CASSQDPSDRSGPNF.

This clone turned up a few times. The DNA of the CDR3 is TGTGCCAGCAGTCTGGGACAGAACAATCAGCCCCAGCATTTT. Amino acid sequence: CASSLGQNNQPQHF. V usage is TRBV28 and J usage is TRBJ1-5; 7 bases align to TRBD1. The germline V gene encodes CDR1 MDHEN and CDR2 SYDVKM. V was clipped by 5 bases and J by 3 bases; unmatched bases: 4. The CDR3 length is 14 residues.

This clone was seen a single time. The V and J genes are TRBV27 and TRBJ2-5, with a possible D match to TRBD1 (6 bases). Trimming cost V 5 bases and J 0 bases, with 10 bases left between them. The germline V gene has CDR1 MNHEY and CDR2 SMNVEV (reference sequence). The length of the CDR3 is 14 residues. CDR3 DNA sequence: TGTGCCAGCAGTCCCCGGGACAACCAAGAGACCCAGTACTTC. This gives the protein CASSPRDNQETQYF.

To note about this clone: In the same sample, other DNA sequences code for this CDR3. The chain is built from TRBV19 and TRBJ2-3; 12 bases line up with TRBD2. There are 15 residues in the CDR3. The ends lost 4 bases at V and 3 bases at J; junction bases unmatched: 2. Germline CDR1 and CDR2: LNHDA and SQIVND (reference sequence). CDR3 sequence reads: CASSKTSGSTDTQYF. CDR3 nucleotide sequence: TGTGCCAGTAGTAAGACTAGCGGGAGTACAGATACGCAGTATTTT.